This record looks at one T cell receptor (beta chain) sequence and its context. Its matching antigen is unknown. The observed sequence ends 3 residues before the CDR3 terminus, with the missing tail filled in from the germline J gene. The data were taken from a study of Tregs in tolerant kidney transplant recipients. Study details: The nonmyeloablative bone marrow transplants came from related graft donors, with transient mixed chimerism.

General study points: Validation in larger populations is needed because few patients were studied. No direct test of biological reproducibility was done here.

Sequencing used immunoSEQ multiplex PCR; TCRdb keeps in-frame clones, though not all of them. The sample has roughly 50,000 clones, and its top ten clones hold roughly 0.89%. Per the germline V gene, CDR1 is LNHDA and CDR2 is SQIVND (reference sequence). This CDR3 is built from 16 residues. V was clipped by 3 bases and J by 0 bases, with 9 bases between them. Unstimulated regulatory T cells (CD4+CD25+CD127-), CD4+CD25- non-regulatory cells, CD4 and CD8 cells were FACS-sorted from thawed PBMCs. The material was CD4+ T cells from blood, obtained before the transplant. The chain is built from TRBV19 and TRBJ2-6, with D hard to call. This TCR was sampled from a human donor who received a combined kidney and bone marrow transplant. CDR3 bases read: TGTGCCAGTAGTATTTTCGGTGGCTCTGGGGCCAACGTC. This encodes CASSIFGGSGANV. The full CDR3 protein is CASSIFGGSGANVLTF.